The 14 T cell receptor beta chains reported below all come from one sample, sequenced in a study of T-cell memory formation after mild COVID-19. Via MiXCR, TCRdb re-called the 5' RACE reads, giving one row per CDR3 protein. The sample yields approximately 440,000 distinct CDR3 sequences, over 15% seen once. The sample consisted of PBMCs or a T cell subset sorted from them (not recorded which). The receptor source for this set is an adult woman who had mild COVID-19 (a few samples of this study predate the infection). Cell type and time point are not known.

In its sample, this clonotype was seen a few times. The rearrangement links TRBV20-1 to TRBJ2-3; 8 bases agree with TRBD2. The germline gives CDR1 DFQATT, CDR2 SNEGSKA (reference sequence). V lost 8 bases to trimming and J lost 2 bases; unmatched junction nucleotides: 12. CDR3 size: 15 residues. The DNA for the CDR3 is TGCAGTACACGATTAGCGGGGCGAGTCACAGATACGCAGTATTTT. This gives the protein CSTRLAGRVTDTQYF.

The chain combines TRBV29-1 with TRBJ2-2; D may correspond to TRBD1 or TRBD2 (5 bases each). Germline assignment: CDR1 SQVTM and CDR2 ANQGSEA. The CDR3 loop spans 15 amino acids. The germline V and J ends were trimmed by 5 bases and 4 bases, with 17 bases remaining between them. Written as DNA, the CDR3 is TGCAGCGTTTTAGCCGGGACGGTCCGCACCGGGGAGCTGTTTTTT. As protein: CSVLAGTVRTGELFF.

V and J are TRBV29-1 and TRBJ2-1; TRBD2 is a possible D gene (6 bases). Germline values: CDR1 SQVTM, CDR2 ANQGSEA. Trimming pared 0 bases from V and 4 bases from J, leaving 13 bases between. This CDR3 has 15 residues. This CDR3 reads CSVEERGATYNEQFF. In DNA, the CDR3 is TGCAGCGTTGAAGAGCGGGGAGCGACATACAATGAGCAGTTCTTC.

This chain uses TRBV4-3 with TRBJ2-1; the D gene is possibly TRBD2 (6 bases). Germline CDR1 is LGHNA and CDR2 is YSLEER. The CDR3 sequence is 17 residues long. Trimming took 0 bases from V and 4 from J, leaving 16 bases between them. The CDR3 reads CASSQDGTHGGYNEQFF. CDR3 in DNA: TGCGCCAGCAGCCAAGATGGGACTCATGGAGGGTACAATGAGCAGTTCTTC.

This clonotype was counted ten times or more. The rearrangement uses TRBV6-1 and TRBJ2-1, with D perhaps TRBD1 (6 bases). The CDR3 loop spans 15 amino acids. Germline CDR1 reads MNHNS; CDR2 reads SASEGT. V lost 10 bases and J lost 1, with 17 bases in between. The CDR3 DNA sequence: TGTGCCACCACCCTGGGGGCGGCGTCCTACAATGAGCAGTTCTTC. Protein sequence: CATTLGAASYNEQFF.

This clonotype was found a few times. The chain links TRBV6-5 to TRBJ2-5, with 13 positions matching TRBD2. The V segment lost 6 bases and the J segment 2 bases; nucleotides outside the gene matches: 6. The CDR3 loop spans 16 amino acids. Germline lookup yields CDR1 MNHEY and CDR2 SVGAGI. The chain's CDR3 is CASRPWTSGRQETQYF. The CDR3 bases are TGTGCCAGCAGACCCTGGACTAGCGGGAGACAAGAGACCCAGTACTTC.

This clonotype showed up many times. The CDR3 nucleotides are TGTGCCAGCAGCCAAGAGGGGACTAGCGGGTCTGAGACCCAGTACTTC. Translated: CASSQEGTSGSETQYF. The chain combines TRBV4-2 with TRBJ2-5, with TRBD2 identical over 12 bases. Germline V gene data show CDR1 as LGHNA and CDR2 as YNFKEQ. Losses at the gene ends were 0 bases for V and 5 bases for J; bases not matched to a gene: 4. The CDR3 loop spans 16 amino acids.

The genes are TRBV4-1 and TRBJ1-1; D is undetermined. CDR3 length: 13 residues. V lost 1 base and J 11 bases, leaving 14 bases between the germline ends. Germline loops: CDR1 MGHRA, CDR2 YSYEKL. Here the CDR3 reads CASSQGLGGPAFF. CDR3 nucleotide sequence: TGCGCCAGCAGCCAAGGTCTAGGAGGGCCGGCTTTCTTT.

This chain links TRBV7-9 with TRBJ1-6; TRBD1 is a possible D gene (5 bases). V dropped 5 bases and J dropped 0 bases, with 23 bases sitting between them. The CDR3 sequence is 20 residues long. The V gene's germline CDR1 is SEHNR and CDR2 FQNEAQ (reference sequence). The CDR3 DNA sequence: TGTGCCAGCAGCCCAACGCCGGACATAATCGAAAGCTCCTATAATTCACCCCTCCACTTT. Amino acid sequence: CASSPTPDIIESSYNSPLHF.

The chain recombines TRBV12-3 or TRBV12-4 with TRBJ2-2; TRBD1 matches 8 bases. The CDR3 contains 15 residues. The V segment lost 3 bases and the J segment 4 bases; nucleotides outside the gene matches: 4. The CDR3 region is CASSFTGTGTGELFF. The CDR3 bases are TGTGCCAGCAGTTTTACCGGGACAGGCACCGGGGAGCTGTTTTTT.

The gene calls are TRBV20-1 and TRBJ2-7, with D maybe TRBD1 (6 bases). The V gene's germline CDR1 is DFQATT and CDR2 SNEGSKA (reference sequence). Trimming removed 2 bases at V and 9 bases at J, with 14 bases between. CDR3 length equals 12 residues. The CDR3 protein is CSARTPDRRQYF. In DNA form, the CDR3 reads TGCAGTGCTAGAACACCCGACAGGCGGCAGTACTTC.

V usage is TRBV6-2 or TRBV6-3 and J usage is TRBJ1-3; a possible D gene is TRBD1 (5 bases). The V gene's germline CDR1 is MNHEY and CDR2 SVGEGT. With 0 bases removed from V and 0 bases from J, the gap between germline ends came to 15 bases. CDR3 size: 18 residues. In nucleotides, the CDR3 is TGTGCCAGCAGTTACTCGGATCGGGGGTCCGACTCTGGAAACACCATATATTTT. Translated, it gives CASSYSDRGSDSGNTIYF.

The chain links TRBV10-3 to TRBJ2-1, with TRBD2 identical over 9 bases. CDR3 length: 14 amino acids. CDR1 and CDR2 (germline): ENHRY, SYGVKD. Trimming at V came to 4 bases and at J to 7 bases, leaving 5 bases not matched to a gene. CDR3 residues: CAISAGTSINEQFF. CDR3 DNA sequence: TGTGCCATCAGTGCGGGGACTAGCATAAATGAGCAGTTCTTC.

The rearrangement uses TRBV4-2 and TRBJ1-6, with no clear D. With 3 bases removed from V and 9 bases from J, the gap between germline ends came to 12 bases. From germline, CDR1 is LGHNA and CDR2 YNFKEQ. The CDR3 is made up of 14 amino acids. This chain's CDR3 is CASSHSPGRSPLHF. The CDR3, as DNA: TGTGCCAGCAGCCATTCCCCCGGGCGTTCACCCCTCCACTTT.